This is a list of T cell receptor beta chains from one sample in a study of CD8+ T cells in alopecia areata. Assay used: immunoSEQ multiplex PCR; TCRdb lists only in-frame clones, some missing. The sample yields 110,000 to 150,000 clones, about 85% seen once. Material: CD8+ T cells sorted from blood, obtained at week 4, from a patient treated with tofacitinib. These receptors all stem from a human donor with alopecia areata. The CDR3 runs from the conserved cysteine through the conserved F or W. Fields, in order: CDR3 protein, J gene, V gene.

CDR3: CASSLGDSPYEQYF
J: TRBJ2-7
V: TRBV5-6

CDR3: CASSYSVGSNQPQHF
J: TRBJ1-5
V: TRBV6-6

CDR3: CASSYSWTYEQFF
J: TRBJ2-1
V: TRBV6-6

CDR3: CSVSNTGELFF
J: TRBJ2-2
V: TRBV29-1

CDR3: CASSSTDRAGELFF
J: TRBJ2-2
V: TRBV5-4

CDR3: CAWSGDRQNTEAFF
J: TRBJ1-1
V: TRBV30

CDR3: CASSAIGTSGTYEQYF
J: TRBJ2-7
V: TRBV27

CDR3: CASSEVDGEAYGYTF
J: TRBJ1-2
V: TRBV25-1

CDR3: CASSSGTSPYNEQFF
J: TRBJ2-1
V: TRBV6-1

CDR3: CASSPGTSPLGTQYF
J: TRBJ2-5
V: TRBV7-9

CDR3: CASSQEGTYNNEQFF
J: TRBJ2-1
V: TRBV4-1

CDR3: CASSYGQIYEQYF
J: TRBJ2-7
V: TRBV5-4

CDR3: CASSPLYSYNEQFF
J: TRBJ2-1
V: TRBV27

CDR3: CASSGGLYSYEQYF
J: TRBJ2-7
V: TRBV19

CDR3: CSVGSGNSNQPQHF
J: TRBJ1-5
V: TRBV29-1

CDR3: CAISETGNTEAFF
J: TRBJ1-1
V: TRBV10-3

CDR3: CATQGQGSYNEQFF
J: TRBJ2-1
V: TRBV5-4

CDR3: CASSLVPSTPNYGYTF
J: TRBJ1-2
V: TRBV7-9

CDR3: CASSPGQGVETQYF
J: TRBJ2-5
V: TRBV5-1

CDR3: CASSLGAGGLNVLTF
J: TRBJ2-6
V: TRBV7-7